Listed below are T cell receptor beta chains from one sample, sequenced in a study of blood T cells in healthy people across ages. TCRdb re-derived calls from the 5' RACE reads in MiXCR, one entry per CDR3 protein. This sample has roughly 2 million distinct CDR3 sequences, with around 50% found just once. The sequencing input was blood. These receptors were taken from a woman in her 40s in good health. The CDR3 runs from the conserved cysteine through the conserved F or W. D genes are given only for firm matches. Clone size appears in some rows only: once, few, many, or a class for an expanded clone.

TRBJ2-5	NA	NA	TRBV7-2	CASSFDRKTQYF	TGTGCCAGCAGTTTCGATCGGAAGACCCAGTACTTC
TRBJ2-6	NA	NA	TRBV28	CASGAAMANVLTF	TGTGCCAGCGGTGCGGCAATGGCCAACGTCCTGACTTTC
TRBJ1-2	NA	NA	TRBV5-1	CASSPSVVYGYTF	TGCGCCAGCAGCCCATCGGTCGTCTATGGCTACACCTTC
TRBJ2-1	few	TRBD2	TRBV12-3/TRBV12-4	CASSLGSGGPYNEQFF	TGTGCCAGCAGTTTAGGTAGCGGGGGTCCCTACAATGAGCAGTTCTTC
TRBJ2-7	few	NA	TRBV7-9	CASSSPRVPPSNEQYF	TGTGCCAGCAGCTCCCCCAGGGTCCCCCCTTCGAACGAGCAGTACTTC
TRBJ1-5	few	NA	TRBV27	CASSHSAEINQPQHF	TGTGCCAGCAGTCACAGTGCCGAGATTAATCAGCCCCAGCATTTT
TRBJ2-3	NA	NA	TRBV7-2	CASSPRNFQGDTQYF	TGTGCCAGCAGCCCACGGAATTTTCAGGGGGATACGCAGTATTTT
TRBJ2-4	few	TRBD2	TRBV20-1	CSARTGLAGGAKNIQYF	TGCAGTGCTAGAACGGGACTAGCGGGGGGAGCCAAAAACATTCAGTACTTC
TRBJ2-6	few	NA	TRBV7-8	CASSLVVPSTPGANVLTF	TGTGCCAGCAGCTTAGTTGTCCCGAGCACCCCTGGGGCCAACGTCCTGACTTTC
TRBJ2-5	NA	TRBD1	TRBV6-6	CASSVDRGSETQYF	TGTGCCAGCAGCGTTGACAGGGGAAGTGAGACCCAGTACTTC
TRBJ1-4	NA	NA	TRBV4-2	CASSQGVGGGPNEKLFF	TGTGCCAGCAGCCAAGGAGTTGGGGGCGGTCCTAATGAAAAACTGTTTTTT
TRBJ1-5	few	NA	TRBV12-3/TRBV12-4	CASSPGGAFTREPQHF	TGTGCCAGCAGTCCCGGTGGGGCCTTTACCAGGGAGCCCCAGCATTTT
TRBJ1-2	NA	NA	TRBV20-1	CSARGGRLEGYTF	TGCAGTGCTAGAGGAGGGCGCTTGGAAGGCTACACCTTC
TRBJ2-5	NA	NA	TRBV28	CASKEGAAREQYF	TGTGCCAGCAAGGAGGGGGCGGCAAGGGAGCAGTACTTC
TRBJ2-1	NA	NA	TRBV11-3	CASSLLSSPRNEQFF	TGTGCCAGCAGCTTGTTGTCGTCCCCGAGGAATGAGCAGTTCTTC
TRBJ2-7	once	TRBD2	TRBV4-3	CASSQVAGGLDEQYF	TGCGCCAGCAGCCAAGTGGCGGGGGGGCTCGACGAGCAGTACTTC
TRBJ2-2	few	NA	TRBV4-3	CASRGGQATGELFF	TGCGCCAGCAGAGGGGGACAAGCCACCGGGGAGCTGTTTTTT
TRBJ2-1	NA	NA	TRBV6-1	CASQGRAGTYNEQFF	TGTGCCAGCCAGGGGAGGGCAGGGACTTACAATGAGCAGTTCTTC
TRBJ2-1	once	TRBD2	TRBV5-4	CASSLGLAYENEQFF	TGTGCCAGCAGCTTGGGACTAGCTTATGAGAATGAGCAGTTCTTC
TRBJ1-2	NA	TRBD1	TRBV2	CACRRGQANYGYTF	TGTGCCTGCAGGAGGGGACAGGCCAACTATGGCTACACCTTC
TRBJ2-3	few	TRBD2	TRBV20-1	CSAEVGGGASDTQYF	TGCAGTGCTGAGGTCGGCGGGGGGGCCTCAGATACGCAGTATTTT
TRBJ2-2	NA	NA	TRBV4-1	CASSRPANTGELFF	TGCGCCAGCAGCCGTCCAGCCAACACCGGGGAGCTGTTTTTT
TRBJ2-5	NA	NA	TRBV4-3	CASSQGALETQCF	TGCGCCAGCAGCCAAGGGGCGCTGGAGACCCAGTGCTTC
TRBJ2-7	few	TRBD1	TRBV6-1	CASSEDRDSIYEQYF	TGTGCCAGCAGTGAAGACCGGGACAGCATCTACGAGCAGTACTTC
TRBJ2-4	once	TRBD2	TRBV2	CASSEGDYRNIQYF	TGTGCCAGCAGTGAGGGGGACTATAGAAACATTCAGTACTTC
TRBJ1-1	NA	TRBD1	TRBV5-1	CASSSRTGGTEAFF	TGCGCCAGCAGCTCTCGGACAGGGGGTACTGAAGCTTTCTTT
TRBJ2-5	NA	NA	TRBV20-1	CSARPVTKQETQYF	TGCAGTGCTAGACCTGTGACAAAACAAGAGACCCAGTACTTC
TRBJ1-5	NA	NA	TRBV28	CASSPDSNSNQPQHF	TGTGCCAGCAGTCCAGACAGTAATAGCAATCAGCCCCAGCATTTT
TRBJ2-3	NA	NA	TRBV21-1	CASHRPRVSTDTQYF	TGTGCCAGCCACCGACCGCGGGTTAGCACAGATACGCAGTATTTT
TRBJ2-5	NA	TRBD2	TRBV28	CASRSGLAGVETQYF	TGTGCCAGCAGATCGGGACTAGCGGGGGTTGAGACCCAGTACTTC
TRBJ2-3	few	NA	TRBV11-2	CASSLGGGDGTHTDTQYF	TGTGCCAGCAGCTTAGGGGGTGGGGACGGCACTCACACAGATACGCAGTATTTT
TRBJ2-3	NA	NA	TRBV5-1	CASSYSGTGLGGTQYF	TGCGCCAGCAGCTACTCCGGGACGGGCTTGGGGGGTACGCAGTATTTT
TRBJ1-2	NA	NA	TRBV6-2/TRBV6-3	CASHDTAELYGYTF	TGTGCCAGCCACGACACGGCCGAACTCTATGGCTACACCTTC
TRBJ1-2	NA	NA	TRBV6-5	CASSTRGSYGYTF	TGTGCCAGCAGTACCCGAGGTAGCTATGGCTACACCTTC
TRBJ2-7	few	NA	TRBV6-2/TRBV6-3	CASISGRPPYEQYF	TGTGCCAGCATATCCGGCAGACCGCCCTACGAGCAGTACTTC